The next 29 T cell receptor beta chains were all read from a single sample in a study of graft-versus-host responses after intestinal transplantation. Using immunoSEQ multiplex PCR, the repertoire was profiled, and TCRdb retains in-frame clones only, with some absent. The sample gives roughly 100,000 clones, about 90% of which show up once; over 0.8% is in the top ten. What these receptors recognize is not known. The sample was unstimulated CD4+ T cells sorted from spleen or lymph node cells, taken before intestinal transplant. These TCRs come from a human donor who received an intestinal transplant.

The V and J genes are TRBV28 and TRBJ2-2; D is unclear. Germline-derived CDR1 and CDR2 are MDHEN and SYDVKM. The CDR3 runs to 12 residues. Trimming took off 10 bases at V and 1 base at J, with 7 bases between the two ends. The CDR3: CATRLNTGELFF. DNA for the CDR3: TGTGCCACCCGACTGAACACCGGGGAGCTGTTTTTT.

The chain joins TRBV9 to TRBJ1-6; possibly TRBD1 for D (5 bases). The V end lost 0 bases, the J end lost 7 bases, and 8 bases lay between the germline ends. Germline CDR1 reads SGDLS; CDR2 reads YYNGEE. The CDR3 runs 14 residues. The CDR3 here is CASSVEGVNSPLHF. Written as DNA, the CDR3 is TGTGCCAGCAGCGTAGAAGGGGTGAATTCACCCCTCCACTTT.

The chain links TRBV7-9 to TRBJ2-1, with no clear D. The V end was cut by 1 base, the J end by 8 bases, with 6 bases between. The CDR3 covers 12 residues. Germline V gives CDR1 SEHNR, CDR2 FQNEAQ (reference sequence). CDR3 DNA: TGTGCCAGCAGCTTAGTTGATGATGAGCAGTTCTTC. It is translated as CASSLVDDEQFF.

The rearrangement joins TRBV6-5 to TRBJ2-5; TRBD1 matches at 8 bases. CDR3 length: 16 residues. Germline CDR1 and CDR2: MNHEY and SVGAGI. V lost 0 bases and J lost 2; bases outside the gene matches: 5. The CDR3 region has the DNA TGTGCCAGCAGTTACTCGAGGAGGACAGGGCAAGAGACCCAGTACTTC. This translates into CASSYSRRTGQETQYF.

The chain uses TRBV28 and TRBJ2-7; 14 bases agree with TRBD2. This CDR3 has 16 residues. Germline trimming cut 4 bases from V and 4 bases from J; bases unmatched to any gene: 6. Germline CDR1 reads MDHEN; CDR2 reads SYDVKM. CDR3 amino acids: CASSSPRLAGGYEQYF. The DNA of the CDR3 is TGTGCCAGCAGTTCCCCTCGACTAGCGGGAGGGTACGAGCAGTACTTC.

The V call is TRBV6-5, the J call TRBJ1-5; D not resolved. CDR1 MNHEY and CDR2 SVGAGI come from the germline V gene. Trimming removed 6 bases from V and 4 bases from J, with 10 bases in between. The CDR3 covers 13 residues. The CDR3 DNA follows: TGTGCCAGCAGGAACAGCAGAAATCAGCCCCAGCATTTT. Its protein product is CASRNSRNQPQHF.

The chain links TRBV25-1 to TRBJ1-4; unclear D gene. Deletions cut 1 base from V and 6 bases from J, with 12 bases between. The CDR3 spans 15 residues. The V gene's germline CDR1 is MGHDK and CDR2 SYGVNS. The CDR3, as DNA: TGTGCCAGCAGTGAATGGAACGGGGTTGATGAAAAACTGTTTTTT. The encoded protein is CASSEWNGVDEKLFF.

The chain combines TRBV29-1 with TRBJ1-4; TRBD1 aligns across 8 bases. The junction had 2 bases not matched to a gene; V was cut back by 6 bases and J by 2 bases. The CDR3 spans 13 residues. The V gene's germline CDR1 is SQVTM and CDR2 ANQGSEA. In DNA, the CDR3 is TGCAGCGTACGACAGGGGACTAATGAAAAACTGTTTTTT. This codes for CSVRQGTNEKLFF.

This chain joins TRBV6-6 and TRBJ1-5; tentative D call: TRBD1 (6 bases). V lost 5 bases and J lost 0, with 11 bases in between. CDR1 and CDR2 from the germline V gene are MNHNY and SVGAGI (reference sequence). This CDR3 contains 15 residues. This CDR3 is CASSPDRYSNQPQHF. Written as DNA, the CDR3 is TGTGCCAGCAGTCCGGACAGATATAGCAATCAGCCCCAGCATTTT.

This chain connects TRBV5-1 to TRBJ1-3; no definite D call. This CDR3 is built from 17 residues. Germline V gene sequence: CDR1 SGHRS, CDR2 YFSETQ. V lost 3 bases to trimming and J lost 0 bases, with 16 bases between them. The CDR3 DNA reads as TGCGCCAGCAGCTACCGTGAGGGTCCCAGCTCTGGAAACACCATATATTTT. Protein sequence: CASSYREGPSSGNTIYF.

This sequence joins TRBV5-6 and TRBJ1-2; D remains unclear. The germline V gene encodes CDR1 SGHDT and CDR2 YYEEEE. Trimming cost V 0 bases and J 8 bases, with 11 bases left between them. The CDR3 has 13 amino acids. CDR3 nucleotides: TGTGCCAGCAGCTTGGACCCCGGTGGGGGCTACACCTTC. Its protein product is CASSLDPGGGYTF.

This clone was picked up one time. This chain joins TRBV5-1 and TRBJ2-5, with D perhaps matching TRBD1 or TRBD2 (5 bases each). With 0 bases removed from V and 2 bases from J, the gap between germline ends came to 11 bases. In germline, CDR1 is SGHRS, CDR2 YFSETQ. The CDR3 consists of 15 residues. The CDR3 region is CASSLAWDVQETQYF. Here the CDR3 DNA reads TGCGCCAGCAGCTTGGCTTGGGACGTTCAAGAGACCCAGTACTTC.

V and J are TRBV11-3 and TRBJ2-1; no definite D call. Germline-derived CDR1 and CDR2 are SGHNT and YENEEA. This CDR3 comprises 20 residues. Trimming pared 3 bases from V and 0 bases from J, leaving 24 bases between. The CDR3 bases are TGTGCCAGCAGCTTTAAGACGGCGCTAGTTTGGTCTAGCTCCTACAATGAGCAGTTCTTC. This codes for CASSFKTALVWSSSYNEQFF.

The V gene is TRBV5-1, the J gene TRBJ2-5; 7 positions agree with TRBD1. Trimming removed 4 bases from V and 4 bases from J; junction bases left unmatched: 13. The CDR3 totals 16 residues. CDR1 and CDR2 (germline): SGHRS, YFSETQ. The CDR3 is CASSNHGRGQGETQYF. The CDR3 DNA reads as TGCGCCAGCAGCAACCATGGTAGGGGGCAGGGAGAGACCCAGTACTTC.

CDR3 sequence: CASSLFTYSMNTEAFF. The DNA for the CDR3 is TGTGCCAGCAGCTTGTTTACTTATTCCATGAACACTGAAGCTTTCTTT. The chain employs TRBV11-1 and TRBJ1-1; D remains ambiguous. The CDR3 extends over 16 amino acids. The ends were cut back, 3 bases at V and 0 bases at J, with 14 bases in the middle. Germline loops: CDR1 SGHAT, CDR2 FQDESV (reference sequence).

CDR3 nucleotide sequence: TGTGCCAGCAGCTGGGGCGGGAGCACAGATACGCAGTATTTT. Its translation: CASSWGGSTDTQYF. The gene calls are TRBV7-3 and TRBJ2-3; possibly TRBD1 or TRBD2 for D (5 bases each). Germline CDR1 reads SGHTA; CDR2 reads FQGTGA. The CDR3 extends over 14 amino acids. V lost 4 bases to trimming and J lost 0 bases, with 8 bases between them.

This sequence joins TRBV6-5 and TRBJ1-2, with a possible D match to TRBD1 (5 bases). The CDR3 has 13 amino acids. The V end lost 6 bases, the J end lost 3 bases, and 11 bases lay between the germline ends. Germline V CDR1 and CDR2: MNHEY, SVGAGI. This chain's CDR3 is CASRPGRDYGYTF. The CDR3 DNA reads TGTGCCAGCAGGCCGGGCAGGGACTATGGCTACACCTTC.

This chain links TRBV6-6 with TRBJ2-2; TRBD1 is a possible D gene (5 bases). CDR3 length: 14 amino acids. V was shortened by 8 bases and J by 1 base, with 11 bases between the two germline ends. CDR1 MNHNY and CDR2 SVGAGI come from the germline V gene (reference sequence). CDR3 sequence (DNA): TGTGCCAGCGCCCCTGGACAGAACACCGGGGAGCTGTTTTTT. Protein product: CASAPGQNTGELFF.

The CDR3 reads CASSIPGPSSYNEQFF. The CDR3 nucleotides read TGTGCCAGTAGTATTCCGGGTCCAAGCTCCTACAATGAGCAGTTCTTC. This chain links TRBV19 with TRBJ2-1, with D hard to call. CDR1 and CDR2 (germline): LNHDA, SQIVND (reference sequence). The ends were cut back, 3 bases at V and 0 bases at J, with 12 bases in the middle. The CDR3 contains 16 residues. The full variable domain, rest sourced from reference TRBV19 and TRBJ2-1, is DGGITQSPKYLFRKEGQNVTLSCEQNLNHDAMYWYRQDPGQGLRLIYYSQIVNDFQKGDIAEGYSVSREKKESFPLTVTSAQKNPTAFYLCASSIPGPSSYNEQFFGPGTRLTVL.

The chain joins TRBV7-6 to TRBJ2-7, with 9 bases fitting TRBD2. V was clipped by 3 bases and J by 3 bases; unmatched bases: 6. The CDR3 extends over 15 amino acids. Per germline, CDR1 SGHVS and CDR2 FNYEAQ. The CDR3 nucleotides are TGTGCCAGCAGCTTTGATAGCGGGAGAGTCTACGAGCAGTACTTC. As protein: CASSFDSGRVYEQYF.

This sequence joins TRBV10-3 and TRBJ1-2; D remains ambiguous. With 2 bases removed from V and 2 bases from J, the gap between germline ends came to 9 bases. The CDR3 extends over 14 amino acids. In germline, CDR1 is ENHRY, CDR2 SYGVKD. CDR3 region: CAISEVQANYGYTF. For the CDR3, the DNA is TGTGCCATCAGTGAGGTGCAGGCAAACTATGGCTACACCTTC.

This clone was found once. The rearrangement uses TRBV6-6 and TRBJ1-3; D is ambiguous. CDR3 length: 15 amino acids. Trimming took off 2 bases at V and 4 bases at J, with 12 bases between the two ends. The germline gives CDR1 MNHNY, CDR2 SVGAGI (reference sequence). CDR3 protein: CASSYALIAGNTIYF. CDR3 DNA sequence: TGTGCCAGCAGTTACGCCTTAATAGCAGGAAACACCATATATTTT.

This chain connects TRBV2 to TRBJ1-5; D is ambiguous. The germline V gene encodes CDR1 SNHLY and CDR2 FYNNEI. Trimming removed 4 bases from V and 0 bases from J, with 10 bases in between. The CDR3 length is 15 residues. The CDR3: CASSGRLNSNQPQHF. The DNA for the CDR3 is TGTGCCAGCAGTGGTCGGTTAAATAGCAATCAGCCCCAGCATTTT.

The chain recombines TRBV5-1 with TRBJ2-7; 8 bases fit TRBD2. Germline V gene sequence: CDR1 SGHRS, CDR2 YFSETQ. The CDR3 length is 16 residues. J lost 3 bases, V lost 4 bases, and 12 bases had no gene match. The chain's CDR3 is CASSPGLAPSIYEQYF. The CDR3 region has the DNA TGCGCCAGCAGCCCTGGACTAGCCCCCTCTATCTACGAGCAGTACTTC.

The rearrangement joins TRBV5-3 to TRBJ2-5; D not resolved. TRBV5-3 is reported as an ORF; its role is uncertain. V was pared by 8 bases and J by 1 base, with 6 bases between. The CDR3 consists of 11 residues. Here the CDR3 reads CASSAQETQYF. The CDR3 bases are TGTGCCAGCAGCGCCCAAGAGACCCAGTACTTC.

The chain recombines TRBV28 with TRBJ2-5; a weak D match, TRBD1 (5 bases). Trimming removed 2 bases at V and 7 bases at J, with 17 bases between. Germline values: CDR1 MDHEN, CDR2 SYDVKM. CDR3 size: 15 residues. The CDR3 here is CASSLGRQGMGTQYF. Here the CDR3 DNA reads TGTGCCAGCAGTTTAGGTCGGCAGGGAATGGGGACCCAGTACTTC.

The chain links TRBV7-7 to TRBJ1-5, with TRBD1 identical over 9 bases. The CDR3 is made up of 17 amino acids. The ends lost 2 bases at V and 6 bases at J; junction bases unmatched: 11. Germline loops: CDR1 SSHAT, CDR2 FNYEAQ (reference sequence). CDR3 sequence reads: CASSLPTGTGPSQPQHF. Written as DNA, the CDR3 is TGTGCCAGCAGCTTACCTACCGGGACAGGGCCCAGTCAGCCCCAGCATTTT.

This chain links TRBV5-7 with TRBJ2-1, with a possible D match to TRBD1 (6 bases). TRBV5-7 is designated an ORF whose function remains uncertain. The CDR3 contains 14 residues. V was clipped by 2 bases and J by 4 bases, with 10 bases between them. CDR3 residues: CASSLCRGYNEQFF. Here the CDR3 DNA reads TGTGCCAGCAGCTTATGCAGGGGATACAATGAGCAGTTCTTC.

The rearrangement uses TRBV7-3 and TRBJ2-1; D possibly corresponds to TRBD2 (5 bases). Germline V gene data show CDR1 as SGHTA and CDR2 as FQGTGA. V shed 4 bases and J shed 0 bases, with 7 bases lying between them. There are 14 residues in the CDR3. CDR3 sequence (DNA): TGTGCCAGCAGCTCTAGCCGCTCCTACAATGAGCAGTTCTTC. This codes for CASSSSRSYNEQFF.